This T cell receptor beta chain was sequenced in a study of molecular identifiers for immune sequencing clone quantification. TCRdb ran MiXCR on the PCR reads and lists one entry per CDR3 protein. The data hold 15,000 to 20,000 distinct CDR3 sequences, with 21% observed a single time. A CD8+CD4-CCR7+CD45RA+ phenotype served as the sorting definition for naive CD8 T cells. Specimen: naive CD8+ T cells from blood, with Jurkat cell RNA spiked in. Subset indicated: FACS-sorted CD8+CD4-CCR7+CD45RA+ naive T cells. The TCR was taken from a human donor in good health. Some libraries in this study had Jurkat cell RNA spiked in.

This CDR3 is CSARDGAAYEQYF. The CDR3 DNA is TGCAGTGCTAGAGATGGGGCAGCATACGAGCAGTACTTC. J is TRBJ2-7 and V is TRBV20-1, with D perhaps matching TRBD1 (5 bases). This CDR3 is built from 13 residues. Deletions cut 0 bases from V and 4 bases from J, with 10 bases between. The germline gives CDR1 DFQATT, CDR2 SNEGSKA (reference sequence).